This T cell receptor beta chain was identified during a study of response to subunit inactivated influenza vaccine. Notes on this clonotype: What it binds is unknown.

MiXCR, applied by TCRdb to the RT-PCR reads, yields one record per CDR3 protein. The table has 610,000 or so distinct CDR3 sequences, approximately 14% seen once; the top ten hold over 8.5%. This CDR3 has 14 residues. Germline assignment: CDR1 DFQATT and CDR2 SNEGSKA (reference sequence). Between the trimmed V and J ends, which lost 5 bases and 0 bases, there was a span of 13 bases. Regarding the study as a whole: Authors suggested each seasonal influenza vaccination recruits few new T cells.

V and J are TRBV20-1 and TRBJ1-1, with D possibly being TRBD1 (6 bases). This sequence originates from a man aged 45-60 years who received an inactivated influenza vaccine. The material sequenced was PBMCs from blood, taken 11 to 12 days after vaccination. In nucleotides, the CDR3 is TGCAGTGCTTATAAGGACAGCGTGAACACTGAAGCTTTCTTT. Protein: CSAYKDSVNTEAFF.